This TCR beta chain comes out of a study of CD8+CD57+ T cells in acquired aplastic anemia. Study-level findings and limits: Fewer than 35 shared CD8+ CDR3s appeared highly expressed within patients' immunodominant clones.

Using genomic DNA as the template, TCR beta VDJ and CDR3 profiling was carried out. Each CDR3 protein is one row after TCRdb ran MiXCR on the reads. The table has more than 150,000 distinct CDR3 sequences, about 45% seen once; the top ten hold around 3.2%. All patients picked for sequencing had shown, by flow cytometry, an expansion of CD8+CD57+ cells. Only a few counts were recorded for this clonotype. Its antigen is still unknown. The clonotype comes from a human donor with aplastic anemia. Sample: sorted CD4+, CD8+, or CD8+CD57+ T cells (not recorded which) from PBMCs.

CDR3 DNA sequence: TGTGCCAGCAGCCAAGATTGGGGGTTGAGGGCCCCAGATACGCAGTATTTT. Protein: CASSQDWGLRAPDTQYF. The chain uses TRBV3-1 and TRBJ2-3; D is perhaps TRBD1 or TRBD2 (5 bases each). Germline CDR1 is LGHDT and CDR2 is YNNKEL (reference sequence). This CDR3 comprises 17 residues. V lost 0 bases to trimming and J lost 4 bases, with 17 bases between them.